Following are 11 T cell receptor beta chains from one sample sequenced in a study of blood T cells in healthy people across ages. Next came a second PCR, run for about 6 to 12 cycles, which used a sample-barcoded 5' primer along with a J-beta primer mix. One entry per CDR3 protein, called by TCRdb with MiXCR from the 5' RACE reads. The sample has around 670,000 distinct CDR3 sequences; approximately 30% are singletons. The source material was blood. These receptors all stem from an elderly woman in good health.

The V call is TRBV27, the J call TRBJ2-1; 10 bases map to TRBD2. The V gene's germline CDR1 is MNHEY and CDR2 SMNVEV (reference sequence). This CDR3 is 16 amino acids long. J was trimmed by 6 bases and V by 1 base; bases with no gene match: 6. The CDR3 DNA sequence: TGTGCCAGCAGTTTATTCCGGACTAGCGGTTGCAATGAGCAGTTCTTC. This sequence encodes CASSLFRTSGCNEQFF.

In its sample, this clonotype was seen many times. The rearrangement uses TRBV2 and TRBJ1-1; 7 bases map to TRBD1. The CDR3 is made up of 13 amino acids. V gave up 7 bases and J gave up 9 bases; unmatched junction bases: 11. Germline V lookup: CDR1 SNHLY, CDR2 FYNNEI. CDR3 protein: CASTLETGPKAFF. The CDR3 DNA sequence: TGTGCCAGCACCTTAGAGACAGGGCCCAAAGCTTTCTTT.

In regard to this clonotype: Just one base apart from a much larger clone, this may be a read error. The CDR3 DNA follows: TGTGCCAGCAGCCACTCTACAGAGACCCAGTTCTTC. Translating gives CASSHSTETQFF. This chain connects TRBV3-1 to TRBJ2-1; D ambiguous. The V end was cut by 3 bases, the J end by 13 bases, with 13 bases between. From germline, CDR1 is LGHDT and CDR2 YNNKEL (reference sequence). The CDR3 covers 12 residues.

This chain links TRBV20-1 with TRBJ2-3, with D maybe TRBD2 (5 bases). Germline CDR1 DFQATT, CDR2 SNEGSKA (reference sequence). This CDR3 region has 12 residues. V shed 5 bases and J shed 3 bases, with 9 bases lying between them. The CDR3 spells CSAVLGTDTQYF. The CDR3 nucleotides are TGCAGTGCTGTACTAGGTACAGATACGCAGTATTTT.

CDR3 sequence: CASSFRDRGLYGYTF. The CDR3 DNA is TGTGCCAGCAGTTTTCGGGACAGGGGGCTCTATGGCTACACCTTC. The chain uses TRBV12-3 or TRBV12-4 and TRBJ1-2; 12 positions match TRBD1. This CDR3 comprises 15 residues. The V gene end was trimmed by 3 bases and the J gene end by 4 bases; junction bases not matched to a gene: 3.

Ten or more counts support this clonotype. This rearrangement joins TRBV9 to TRBJ2-7, with D uncertain. The CDR3 loop spans 14 amino acids. From germline, CDR1 is SGDLS and CDR2 YYNGEE. The V and J ends lost 0 bases and 0 bases respectively, with 7 bases between them. The CDR3 DNA is TGTGCCAGCAGCGTAGCTCAGAGCTCCTACGAGCAGTACTTC. Amino acid sequence: CASSVAQSSYEQYF.

This clonotype has just one count. The chain couples TRBV20-1 to TRBJ2-7; possibly TRBD2 for D (5 bases). Trimming removed 3 bases from V and 6 bases from J, with 18 bases in between. CDR3 length: 14 amino acids. CDR1 DFQATT and CDR2 SNEGSKA come from the germline V gene (reference sequence). The CDR3 reads CSASDLRGPREQYF. In DNA, the CDR3 is TGCAGTGCTAGTGATCTCAGAGGGCCACGCGAGCAGTACTTC.

This clonotype showed up many times. The chain couples TRBV20-1 to TRBJ1-2, with D possibly being TRBD1 (5 bases). Germline assignment: CDR1 DFQATT and CDR2 SNEGSKA (reference sequence). The CDR3 is 14 amino acids. The V and J ends lost 6 bases and 2 bases respectively, with 16 bases between them. The CDR3 coding sequence is TGCAGTGCGCGGGAGGGGACCCTCAACTATGGCTACACCTTC. Protein product: CSAREGTLNYGYTF.

This clonotype has at least ten counts. V and J are TRBV4-2 and TRBJ1-2, with a possible D match to TRBD1 (5 bases). V gave up 3 bases and J gave up 8 bases, with 16 bases separating them. The CDR3 covers 14 residues. Germline loops: CDR1 LGHNA, CDR2 YNFKEQ. The CDR3 coding sequence is TGTGCCAGCAGCCAGGTAGGGGACCTCGAGGGCTACACCTTC. Its translation is CASSQVGDLEGYTF.

Comments on this clonotype: A single base separates this from a much larger clone, so it may be a read error. The V call is TRBV20-1, the J call TRBJ2-5, with a tentative D call TRBD2 (5 bases). The CDR3 sequence is 13 residues long. Per the germline V gene, CDR1 is DFQATT and CDR2 is SNEGSKA (reference sequence). V lost 6 bases and J 5 bases, leaving 16 bases between the germline ends. Here the CDR3 reads CSAASEGMETQYF. The CDR3 DNA follows: TGCAGTGCGGCAAGCGAGGGAATGGAGACCCAGTACTTC.

This clonotype was found many times. The V and J genes are TRBV20-1 and TRBJ1-2; perhaps TRBD1 as D (6 bases). Germline CDR1 reads DFQATT; CDR2 reads SNEGSKA (reference sequence). There are 14 residues in the CDR3. Trimming cost V 0 bases and J 5 bases, with 13 bases left between them. The CDR3 spells CSARDGGAGYGYTF. Written as DNA, the CDR3 is TGCAGTGCTAGAGATGGGGGGGCTGGGTATGGCTACACCTTC.